The 8 T cell receptor beta chains below all came from one sample that was sequenced in a study of cytomegalovirus exposure and HLA in healthy donors. The PCR had 60 Vbeta and 13 Jbeta primers. TCRdb keeps only in-frame clones here, not all; method: immunoSEQ multiplex PCR. The listing records about 160,000 clones. The sequenced sample consisted of PBMCs. The source is a man between 25 and 39 years old in good health and CMV-seronegative.

This chain links TRBV9 with TRBJ2-1; D perhaps matches TRBD1 (6 bases). Germline V lookup: CDR1 SGDLS, CDR2 YYNGEE. This CDR3 has 13 residues. Deletions cut 0 bases from V and 8 bases from J, with 9 bases between. The CDR3 reads CASSVGAGDEQFF. CDR3 nucleotide sequence: TGTGCCAGCAGCGTAGGGGCAGGGGATGAGCAGTTCTTC.

The chain joins TRBV12-5 to TRBJ2-1; 7 bases align to TRBD2. V trimming: 1 base; J trimming: 1 base; junction bases outside the gene matches: 4. The CDR3 consists of 16 residues. Germline lookup yields CDR1 LGHNT and CDR2 FRNRAP. CDR3 sequence: CASGLGGSASYNEQFF. CDR3 DNA: TGTGCTAGTGGTTTGGGCGGGAGCGCGTCCTACAATGAGCAGTTCTTC.

This sequence joins TRBV5-1 and TRBJ2-1; TRBD2 aligns across 9 bases. The CDR3 has 15 amino acids. The germline gives CDR1 SGHRS, CDR2 YFSETQ. Trimming removed 0 bases from V and 8 bases from J; junction bases left unmatched: 6. DNA of the CDR3: TGCGCCAGCAGCTTGGCCTTGGTAGCGGGAGATGAGCAGTTCTTC. Translation: CASSLALVAGDEQFF.

The V and J genes are TRBV5-1 and TRBJ2-5; 9 bases fit TRBD1. CDR1 is SGHRS and CDR2 is YFSETQ in the germline V gene. Trimming took 3 bases from V and 1 from J; bases not matched to a gene: 4. This CDR3 is 15 amino acids long. The CDR3: CASSSGQGSQETQYF. The CDR3 DNA reads TGCGCCAGCAGCTCAGGACAGGGGTCCCAAGAGACCCAGTACTTC.

The J gene is TRBJ2-1, the V gene TRBV20-1; D is uncertain. The CDR3 sequence is 11 residues long. Germline V gene sequence: CDR1 DFQATT, CDR2 SNEGSKA (reference sequence). Trimming pared 5 bases from V and 2 bases from J, leaving 4 bases between. CDR3: CSAGPYNEQFF. In DNA form, the CDR3 reads TGCAGTGCTGGCCCCTACAATGAGCAGTTCTTC.

V is TRBV19 and J is TRBJ2-6; TRBD1 aligns across 9 bases. CDR1 is LNHDA, CDR2 SQIVND, per germline (reference sequence). J lost 0 bases, V lost 9 bases, and 12 bases had no gene match. The CDR3 length is 18 residues. The CDR3 protein is CASCPHGQGLSGANVLTF. CDR3 DNA sequence: TGTGCCAGCTGCCCCCACGGACAGGGGCTCTCTGGGGCCAACGTCCTGACTTTC.

The chain carries TRBV2 and TRBJ1-2; D uncertain. Between the trimmed V and J ends, which lost 5 bases and 4 bases, there was a span of 11 bases. Germline CDR1 and CDR2: SNHLY and FYNNEI. The CDR3 loop spans 13 amino acids. The DNA for the CDR3 is TGTGCCAGCAGTAGGACGGACTTCTATGGCTACACCTTC. Protein sequence: CASSRTDFYGYTF.

The chain couples TRBV2 to TRBJ1-3; D is perhaps TRBD1 (6 bases). Looked up from germline, CDR1 is SNHLY and CDR2 is FYNNEI. This CDR3 has 13 residues. V was cut by 6 bases and J by 0 bases, with 6 bases left in between. Here the CDR3 DNA reads TGTGCCAGCAGACAGGGCTCTGGAAACACCATATATTTT. Amino acid sequence: CASRQGSGNTIYF.